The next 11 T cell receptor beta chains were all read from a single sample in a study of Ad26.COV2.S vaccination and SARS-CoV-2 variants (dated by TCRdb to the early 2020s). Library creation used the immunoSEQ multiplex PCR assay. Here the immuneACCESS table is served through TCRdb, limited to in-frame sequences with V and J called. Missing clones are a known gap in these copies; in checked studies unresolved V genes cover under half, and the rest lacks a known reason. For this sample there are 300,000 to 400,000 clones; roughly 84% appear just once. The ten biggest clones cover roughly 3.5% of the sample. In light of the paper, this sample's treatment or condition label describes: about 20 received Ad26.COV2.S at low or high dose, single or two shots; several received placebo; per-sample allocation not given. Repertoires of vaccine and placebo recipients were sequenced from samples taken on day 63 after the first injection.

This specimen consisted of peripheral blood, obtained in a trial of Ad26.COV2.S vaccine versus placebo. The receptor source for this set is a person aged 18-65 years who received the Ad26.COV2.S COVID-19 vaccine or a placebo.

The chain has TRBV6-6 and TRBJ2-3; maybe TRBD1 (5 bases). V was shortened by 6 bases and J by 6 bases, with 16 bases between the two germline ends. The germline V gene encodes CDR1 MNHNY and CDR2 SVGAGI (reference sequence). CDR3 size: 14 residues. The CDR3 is CASRDIRARDTQYF. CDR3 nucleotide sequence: TGTGCCAGCAGGGACATTCGTGCCCGGGATACGCAGTATTTT.

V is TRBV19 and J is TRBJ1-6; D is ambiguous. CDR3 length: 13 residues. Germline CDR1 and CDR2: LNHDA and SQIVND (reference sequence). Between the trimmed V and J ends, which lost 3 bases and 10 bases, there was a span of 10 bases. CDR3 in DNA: TGTGCCAGTAGTATGCAGATCGGGTCACCCCTCCACTTT. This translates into CASSMQIGSPLHF.

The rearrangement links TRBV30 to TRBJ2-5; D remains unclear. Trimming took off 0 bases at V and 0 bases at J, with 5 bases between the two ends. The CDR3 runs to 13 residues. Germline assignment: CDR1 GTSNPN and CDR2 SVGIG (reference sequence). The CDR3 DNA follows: TGTGCCTGGAGTGTACTCCACCAAGAGACCCAGTACTTC. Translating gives CAWSVLHQETQYF. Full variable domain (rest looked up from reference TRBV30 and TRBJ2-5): SQTIHQWPATLVQPVGSPLSLECTVEGTSNPNLYWYRQAAGRGLQLLFYSVGIGQISSEVPQNLSASRPQDRQFILSSKKLLLSDSGFYLCAWSVLHQETQYFGPGTRLLVL.

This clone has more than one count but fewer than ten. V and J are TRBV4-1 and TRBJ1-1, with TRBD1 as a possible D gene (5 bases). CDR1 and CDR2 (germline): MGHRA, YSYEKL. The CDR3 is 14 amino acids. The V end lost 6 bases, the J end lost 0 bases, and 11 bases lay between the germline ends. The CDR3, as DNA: TGCGCCAGCAGAGGGACCTTATTGAACACTGAAGCTTTCTTT. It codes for CASRGTLLNTEAFF.

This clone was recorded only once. The CDR3 DNA sequence: TGTGCCAGCAGCACCCCAGGGACCATATATTTT. It yields the protein CASSTPGTIYF. This chain uses TRBV11-2 with TRBJ1-3, with TRBD1 as a possible D gene (5 bases). The CDR3 contains 11 residues. The V gene's germline CDR1 is SGHAT and CDR2 FQNNGV. Deletions cut 5 bases from V and 10 bases from J, with 9 bases between. Drawing the rest from reference TRBV11-2 and TRBJ1-3, the complete variable domain is EAGVAQSPRYKIIEKRQSVAFWCNPISGHATLYWYQQILGQGPKLLIQFQNNGVVDDSQLPKDRFSAERLKGVDSTLKIQPAKLEDSAVYLCASSTPGTIYFGEGSWLTVV.

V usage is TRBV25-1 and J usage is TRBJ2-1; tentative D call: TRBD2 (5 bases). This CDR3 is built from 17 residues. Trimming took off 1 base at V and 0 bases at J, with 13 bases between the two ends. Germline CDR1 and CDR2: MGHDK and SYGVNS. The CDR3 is CASSESGIPSSYNEQFF. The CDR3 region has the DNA TGTGCCAGCAGTGAATCGGGAATCCCGAGCTCCTACAATGAGCAGTTCTTC.

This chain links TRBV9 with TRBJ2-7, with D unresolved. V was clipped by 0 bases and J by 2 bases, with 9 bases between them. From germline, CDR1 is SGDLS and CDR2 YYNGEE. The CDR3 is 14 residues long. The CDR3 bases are TGTGCCAGCAGCGTAGAGGACCAAGCCTACGAGCAGTACTTC. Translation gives CASSVEDQAYEQYF.

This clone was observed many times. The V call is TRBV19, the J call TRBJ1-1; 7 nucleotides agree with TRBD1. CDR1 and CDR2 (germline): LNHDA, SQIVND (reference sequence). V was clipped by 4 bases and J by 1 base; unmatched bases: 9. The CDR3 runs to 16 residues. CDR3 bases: TGTGCCAGTAGTAGCGACAGGGTTAGGGGGAACACTGAAGCTTTCTTT. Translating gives CASSSDRVRGNTEAFF.

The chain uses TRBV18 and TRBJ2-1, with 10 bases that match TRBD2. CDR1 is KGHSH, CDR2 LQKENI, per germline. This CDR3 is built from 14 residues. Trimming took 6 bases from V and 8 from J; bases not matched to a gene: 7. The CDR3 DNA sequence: TGTGCCAGCTCTCCGTCTAGCGGGGGATATGAGCAGTTCTTC. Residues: CASSPSSGGYEQFF.

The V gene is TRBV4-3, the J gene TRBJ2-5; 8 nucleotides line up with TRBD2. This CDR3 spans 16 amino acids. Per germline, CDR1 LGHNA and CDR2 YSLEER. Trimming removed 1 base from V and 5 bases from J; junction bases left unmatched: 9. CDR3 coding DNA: TGCGCCAGCAGCCAAGGCTTCGGGGGGGCCGGGGAGACCCAGTACTTC. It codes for CASSQGFGGAGETQYF.

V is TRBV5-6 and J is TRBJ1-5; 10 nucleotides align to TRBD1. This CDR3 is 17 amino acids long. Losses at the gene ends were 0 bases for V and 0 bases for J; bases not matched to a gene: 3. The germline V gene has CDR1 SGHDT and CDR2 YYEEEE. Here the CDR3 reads CASSLGDRGFSNQPQHF. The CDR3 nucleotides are TGTGCCAGCAGCTTGGGGGACAGGGGATTTAGCAATCAGCCCCAGCATTTT. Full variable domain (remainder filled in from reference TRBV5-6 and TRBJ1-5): DAGVTQSPTHLIKTRGQQVTLRCSPKSGHDTVSWYQQALGQGPQFIFQYYEEEERQRGNFPDRFSGHQFPNYSSELNVNALLLGDSALYLCASSLGDRGFSNQPQHFGDGTRLSIL.